This T cell receptor (beta chain) was profiled in a study of Graves' ophthalmopathy and Graves' hyperthyroidism. This clonotype showed up many times. Trimming pared 9 bases from V and 5 bases from J, leaving 13 bases between. The CDR3 is made up of 12 amino acids. Germline CDR1 and CDR2: MNHEY and SMNVEV (reference sequence). Researchers took RNA transcripts and amplified TCR beta CDR3 regions from them. A first-round RT-PCR used HTBI primers, followed by a second-round multiplex PCR. One entry per CDR3 protein, called by TCRdb with MiXCR from the multiplex PCR reads. The table shows about 480,000 distinct CDR3 sequences, with around an eighth occurring only once.

V is TRBV27 and J is TRBJ1-2; D uncertain. Material for sequencing was blood. This TCR came from a woman in her twenties or thirties with Graves' ophthalmopathy. CDR3 coding DNA: TGTGCCAGTTATGGACGACTATATGGCTACACCTTC. Its protein is CASYGRLYGYTF.